Listed below are T cell receptor beta chains from one sample, sequenced in a study of OX40 agonist ivuxolimab in advanced cancers. Libraries were prepared by immunoSEQ multiplex PCR; TCRdb keeps only in-frame clonotypes and omits some of them. The sample contains over 80,000 clones, approximately 80% of which appear only once. Source: CD4+ or CD8+ T cells sorted from blood, taken in a trial of the OX40 agonist ivuxolimab. The receptors were gathered from an adult with an advanced solid tumor such as melanoma, head and neck, liver or kidney cancer. CDR3s include the opening cysteine and the closing phenylalanine or tryptophan. D genes are given only for firm matches. Size is stated for part of the rows, as once, few or many counts, or as a class when the clone is expanded.

v_gene	j_gene	d_gene	abundance	CDR3aa	CDR3nt
TRBV2	TRBJ2-7	-	-	CASSQDSSYEQYF	TGTGCCAGCTCCCAGGACAGCTCCTACGAGCAGTACTTC
TRBV6-1	TRBJ1-5	-	-	CASSEVIESWGASNQPQHF	TGTGCCAGCAGTGAAGTGATAGAGTCGTGGGGGGCGAGCAATCAGCCCCAGCATTTT
TRBV19	TRBJ1-1	-	-	CASSNGAGGTEAFF	TGTGCCAGTAGTAACGGGGCAGGAGGGACTGAAGCTTTCTTT
TRBV10-1	TRBJ2-1	TRBD2	-	CASSDSGTSGSYNEQFF	TGCGCCAGCAGTGATAGTGGGACTAGCGGGAGCTACAATGAGCAGTTCTTC
TRBV4-2	TRBJ1-6	-	few	CASSNRVSSYNSPLHF	TGTGCCAGCAGCAACAGGGTCAGCTCCTATAATTCACCCCTCCACTTT
TRBV7-2	TRBJ2-7	TRBD1	few	CASSLEATGTYEQYF	TGTGCCAGCAGCTTAGAAGCGACAGGGACCTACGAGCAGTACTTC
TRBV19	TRBJ1-2	-	-	CASTIYGAAGGYTF	TGTGCCAGTACCATCTACGGGGCAGCGGGGGGCTACACCTTC
TRBV9	TRBJ1-5	-	-	CASSVGAEDSNQPQHF	TGTGCCAGCAGCGTAGGGGCGGAAGATAGCAATCAGCCCCAGCATTTT
TRBV10-1	TRBJ2-1	TRBD2	-	CASSESILAGDLFF	TGCGCCAGCAGTGAGTCGATATTAGCGGGAGACTTGTTCTTC
TRBV4-2	TRBJ1-6	-	few	CASSQVGEHSPLHF	TGTGCCAGCAGCCAAGTTGGGGAACATTCACCCCTCCACTTT
TRBV15	TRBJ2-5	-	-	CATSRSGDMPEAQYF	TGTGCCACCAGCAGATCTGGCGACATGCCCGAGGCCCAGTACTTC
TRBV5-1	TRBJ2-3	TRBD2	-	CASSLEGTSGTDTQYF	TGCGCCAGCAGCTTGGAGGGGACTAGCGGCACAGATACGCAGTATTTT
TRBV6-1	TRBJ1-5	TRBD1	-	CASSAGQANQPQHF	TGTGCCAGCAGCGCAGGACAGGCCAATCAGCCCCAGCATTTT
TRBV30	TRBJ1-5	TRBD1	-	CAWSGDRGQPQHF	TGTGCCTGGAGCGGGGACAGGGGTCAGCCCCAGCATTTT
TRBV29-1	TRBJ2-6	-	-	CSVTESGANVLTF	TGCAGCGTTACCGAGTCTGGGGCCAACGTCCTGACTTTC
TRBV7-8	TRBJ1-2	TRBD1	-	CASSSRTGIDGYTF	TGTGCCAGCAGTAGTAGGACAGGGATCGATGGCTACACCTTC
TRBV9	TRBJ2-7	-	-	CASSVTGKSYEQYF	TGTGCCAGCAGCGTAACAGGCAAATCCTACGAGCAGTACTTC
TRBV5-4	TRBJ2-1	-	-	CASRPDGVFSYNEQFF	TGTGCCAGCAGGCCAGACGGGGTTTTTTCCTACAATGAGCAGTTCTTC
TRBV19	TRBJ1-1	-	-	CASSIALLGAVNTEAFF	TGTGCCAGTAGTATAGCCCTCTTGGGGGCCGTAAACACTGAAGCTTTCTTT
TRBV12-5	TRBJ2-1	TRBD2	-	CASGFSSGGEVVQFF	TGTGCTAGTGGTTTCTCTAGCGGGGGGGAGGTCGTGCAGTTCTTC
TRBV11-2	TRBJ2-7	TRBD2	-	CASRPPGLATYEQYF	TGTGCCAGCAGACCGCCGGGACTAGCGACCTACGAGCAGTACTTC
TRBV6-5	TRBJ1-2	-	-	CASSYGEGVTGYTF	TGTGCCAGCAGTTACGGGGAGGGGGTTACAGGCTACACCTTC
TRBV9	TRBJ2-2	-	-	CASSVEWAGLFSGELFF	TGTGCCAGCAGCGTAGAATGGGCAGGGTTATTTTCCGGGGAGCTGTTTTTT
TRBV29-1	TRBJ2-6	TRBD1	-	CSVDEGARSGANVLTF	TGCAGCGTTGACGAGGGGGCGAGGTCTGGGGCCAACGTCCTGACTTTC
TRBV4-3	TRBJ2-7	TRBD2	-	CASSQDSGGRYEQYF	TGCGCCAGCAGCCAAGATAGCGGGGGGAGATACGAGCAGTACTTC
TRBV27	TRBJ2-7	-	-	CASSEGGSIEQYF	TGTGCCAGTTCCGAGGGTGGTAGCATCGAGCAGTACTTC
TRBV29-1	TRBJ1-1	-	-	CSAEQNTEAFF	TGCAGCGCCGAACAGAACACTGAAGCTTTCTTT
TRBV20-1	TRBJ1-2	-	-	CSAPWLSRYTF	TGCAGTGCTCCCTGGTTAAGTCGCTACACCTTC
TRBV21-1	TRBJ1-4	-	-	CASSARDRPFEKLFF	TGTGCCAGCAGCGCGCGGGACAGGCCTTTTGAAAAACTGTTTTTT
TRBV10-3	TRBJ2-1	-	few	CAIKGGGAVYNEQFF	TGTGCCATCAAGGGAGGGGGGGCGGTCTACAATGAGCAGTTCTTC
TRBV5-4	TRBJ1-2	TRBD1	-	CASSLTGADYGYTF	TGTGCCAGCAGCTTGACAGGGGCTGACTATGGCTACACCTTC
TRBV5-8	TRBJ1-1	-	few	CASSRRLEAFF	TGTGCCAGCAGCCGGAGGCTTGAAGCTTTCTTT
TRBV7-9	TRBJ2-2	-	-	CASSLGGGPDTGELFF	TGTGCCAGCAGCTTAGGAGGGGGGCCGGACACCGGGGAGCTGTTTTTT
TRBV19	TRBJ1-5	TRBD1	few	CASKGQGTIQPQHF	TGTGCCAGTAAGGGACAGGGGACAATTCAGCCCCAGCATTTT
TRBV5-1	TRBJ1-1	-	-	CASSNRMNTEAFF	TGCGCCAGCAGCAACAGAATGAACACTGAAGCTTTCTTT
TRBV2	TRBJ2-2	TRBD1	-	CASRRGGMNTGELFF	TGTGCCAGCAGACGAGGGGGCATGAACACCGGGGAGCTGTTTTTT
TRBV19	TRBJ1-2	TRBD1	-	CASRISQGALYGYTF	TGTGCCAGTAGAATATCTCAGGGGGCTCTCTATGGCTACACCTTC
TRBV20-1	TRBJ2-2	-	-	CSARGVGELFF	TGCAGTGCCCGAGGGGTCGGGGAGCTGTTTTTT
TRBV5-1	TRBJ2-5	TRBD2	once	CASSLGASGQETQYF	TGCGCCAGCAGCTTGGGTGCTAGCGGGCAAGAGACCCAGTACTTC
TRBV15	TRBJ1-1	TRBD1	-	CATSPRDRGWTEAFF	TGTGCCACCAGCCCCCGGGACAGGGGTTGGACTGAAGCTTTCTTT
TRBV6-1	TRBJ1-3	-	few	CASSPPYSGNTIYF	TGTGCCAGCAGTCCGCCCTACTCTGGAAACACCATATATTTT
TRBV6-1	TRBJ2-7	-	-	CASRVGLNYEQYF	TGTGCCAGCAGGGTGGGTCTCAACTACGAGCAGTACTTC
TRBV5-6	TRBJ2-7	-	-	CASSLGRGARYEQYF	TGTGCCAGCAGCTTGGGAAGAGGGGCAAGGTACGAGCAGTACTTC
TRBV7-3	TRBJ2-2	-	-	CASSAATGTGELFF	TGTGCCAGCAGCGCTGCGACAGGCACCGGGGAGCTGTTTTTT
TRBV5-1	TRBJ2-7	TRBD1	-	CASSAGQGWVYEQYF	TGCGCCAGCAGCGCTGGACAGGGGTGGGTGTACGAGCAGTACTTC
TRBV6-6	TRBJ1-3	-	-	CASIYSPGNTIYF	TGTGCCAGCATTTATAGCCCAGGAAACACCATATATTTT
TRBV7-2	TRBJ1-2	-	-	CASSGGTGYDGYTF	TGTGCCAGCAGCGGGGGCACAGGGTACGATGGCTACACCTTC
TRBV6-5	TRBJ2-5	-	once	CASSYGTGSKQETQYF	TGTGCCAGCAGTTATGGAACAGGGAGTAAACAAGAGACCCAGTACTTC